This TCR beta chain was found in a study of T cells after yellow fever vaccination. The study's findings and limits: Post-booster repertoires contained most primary-vaccination clones again (roughly 97% CD4, less than 90% CD8).

TCR cDNA, made by 5'RACE template switching, carried an added universal primer site and UMIs. TCRdb used MiXCR to reprocess the 5' RACE reads, holding one entry per CDR3 protein. The table lists about 350,000 distinct CDR3 sequences, 4.1% of them singletons. Points on this clonotype: No antigen is known for it.

CDR1 and CDR2 (germline): MDHEN, SYDVKM. Deletions cut 5 bases from V and 4 bases from J, with 14 bases between. This CDR3 has 14 residues. The receptor was derived from a man between 18 and 35 years old who received the YFV17D yellow fever vaccine. Source: PBMCs, taken 5 days after the yellow fever booster vaccination. The genes are TRBV28 and TRBJ1-2; no reliable D call. CDR3 nucleotide sequence: TGTGCCAGCAGTCGCCAAACCGCCGGCTATGGCTACACCTTC. This encodes CASSRQTAGYGYTF.